The T cell receptor (beta chain) under discussion was sequenced for a study of blood T cell repertoires in COVID-19. Study summary: The samples span acute and convalescent COVID-19 from the United States, Italy and Spain. PBMCs, B-cell-depleted T cells, or T cells were the source of the cDNA or gDNA that made up the material.

Authors' analysis steps: Reference gene primer amplification gave nucleated cell count estimates. TCRdb keeps only in-frame clones here, not all; method: immunoSEQ multiplex PCR. For V, J and clone size, that table is used; D and trimming come from the DNA. The sample contains about 440,000 clones, about 90% of which appear only once. Only a few counts were recorded for this clone. Germline trimming cut 3 bases from V and 2 bases from J; bases unmatched to any gene: 3. This CDR3 has 15 amino acids. Per the germline V gene, CDR1 is SGHRS and CDR2 is YFSETQ. Participants came from fewer than 25 US areas, aged roughly 18 to 89 years.

The sequenced sample was PBMCs or T cells enriched from blood (not recorded which). The chain is built from TRBV5-1 and TRBJ1-5, with 9 bases aligning to TRBD1. The clonotype comes from a woman aged 18-29 years with acute COVID-19. CDR3 nucleotide sequence: TGCGCCAGCAGCTGGACAGGGGCTGGCAATCAGCCCCAGCATTTT. Translation gives CASSWTGAGNQPQHF.